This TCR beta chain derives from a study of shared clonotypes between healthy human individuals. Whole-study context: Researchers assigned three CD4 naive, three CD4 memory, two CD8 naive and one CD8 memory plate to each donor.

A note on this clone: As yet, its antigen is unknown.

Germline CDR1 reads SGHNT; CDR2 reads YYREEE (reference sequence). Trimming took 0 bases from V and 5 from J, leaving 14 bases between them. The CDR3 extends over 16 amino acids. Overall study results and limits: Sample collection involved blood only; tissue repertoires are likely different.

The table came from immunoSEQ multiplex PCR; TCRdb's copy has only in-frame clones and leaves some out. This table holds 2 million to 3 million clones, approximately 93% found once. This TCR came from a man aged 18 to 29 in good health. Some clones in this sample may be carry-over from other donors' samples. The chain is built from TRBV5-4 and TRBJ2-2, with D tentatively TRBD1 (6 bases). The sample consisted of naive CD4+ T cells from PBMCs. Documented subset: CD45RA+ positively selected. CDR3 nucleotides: TGTGCCAGCAGCTTGGGTTTGGACAGCGCTACCGGGGAGCTGTTTTTT. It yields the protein CASSLGLDSATGELFF.